This T cell receptor beta chain was profiled in a study of human T cells and chemical hapten exposure. MiXCR was run by TCRdb on the RACE reads, yielding one entry per CDR3 protein. The data show about 110,000 distinct CDR3 sequences, roughly a tenth seen once. As to time point: patch test 2, 6 weeks after DPC sensitization. Indicated treatment: therapeutic diphenylcyclopropenone sensitization with weekly scalp DPC. Germline lookup yields CDR1 SQVTM and CDR2 ANQGSEA. CDR3 length equals 13 residues. V lost 7 bases to trimming and J lost 8 bases; unmatched junction nucleotides: 13. This clonotype was observed a few times.

This TCR was recovered from a woman aged 40-49 years with alopecia areata. Some clones in this sample may be carry-over from other donors' samples. The material sequenced was whole blood, taken in connection with sensitization to the hapten diphenylcyclopropenone (DPC). The genes are TRBV29-1 and TRBJ1-2; 7 bases line up with TRBD1. CDR3 sequence: CSAWLVGGAGYTF. The CDR3 DNA reads as TGCAGCGCTTGGTTGGTAGGGGGCGCCGGCTACACCTTC.